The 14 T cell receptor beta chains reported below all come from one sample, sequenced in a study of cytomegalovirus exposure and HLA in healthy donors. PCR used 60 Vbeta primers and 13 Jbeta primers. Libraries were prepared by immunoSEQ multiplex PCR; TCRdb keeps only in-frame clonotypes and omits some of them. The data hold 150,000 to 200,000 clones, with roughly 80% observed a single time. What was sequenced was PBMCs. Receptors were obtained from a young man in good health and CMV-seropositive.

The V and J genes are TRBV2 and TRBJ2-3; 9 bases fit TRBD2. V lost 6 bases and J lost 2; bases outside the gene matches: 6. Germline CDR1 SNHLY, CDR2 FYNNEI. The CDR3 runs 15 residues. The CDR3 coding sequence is TGTGCCAGCAGATGGCGGGAGGGAGACACAGATACGCAGTATTTT. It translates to CASRWREGDTDTQYF.

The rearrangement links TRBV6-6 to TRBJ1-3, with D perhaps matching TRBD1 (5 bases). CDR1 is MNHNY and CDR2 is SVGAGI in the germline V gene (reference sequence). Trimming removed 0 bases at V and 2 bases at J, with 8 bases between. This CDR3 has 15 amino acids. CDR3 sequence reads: CASSYSLTAGNTIYF. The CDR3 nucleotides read TGTGCCAGCAGTTACTCGTTGACAGCTGGAAACACCATATATTTT.

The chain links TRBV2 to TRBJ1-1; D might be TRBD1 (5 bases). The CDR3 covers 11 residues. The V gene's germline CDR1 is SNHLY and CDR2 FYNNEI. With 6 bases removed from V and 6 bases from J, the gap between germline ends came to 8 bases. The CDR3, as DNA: TGTGCCAGCAGACGACAGTCTGAAGCTTTCTTT. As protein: CASRRQSEAFF.

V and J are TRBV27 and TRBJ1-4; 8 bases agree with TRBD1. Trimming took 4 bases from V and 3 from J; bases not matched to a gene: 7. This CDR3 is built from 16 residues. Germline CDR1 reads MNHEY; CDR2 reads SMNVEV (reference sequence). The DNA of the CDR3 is TGTGCCAGCAGTTGGCGCAGGGGGCAGGCTAATGAAAAACTGTTTTTT. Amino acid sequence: CASSWRRGQANEKLFF.

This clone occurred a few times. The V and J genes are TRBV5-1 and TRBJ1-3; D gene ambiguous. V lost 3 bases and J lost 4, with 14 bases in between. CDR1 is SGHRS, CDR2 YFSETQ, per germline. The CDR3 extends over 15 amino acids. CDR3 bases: TGCGCCAGCAGCTCATCAGCGGGTTTCGGAAACACCATATATTTT. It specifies CASSSSAGFGNTIYF.

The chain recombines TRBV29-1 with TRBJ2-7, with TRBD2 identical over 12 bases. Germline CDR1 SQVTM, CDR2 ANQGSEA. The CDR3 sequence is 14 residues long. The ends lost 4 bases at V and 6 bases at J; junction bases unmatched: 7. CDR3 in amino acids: CSVGLAGGTGEQYF. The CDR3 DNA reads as TGCAGCGTTGGGCTAGCGGGAGGGACTGGCGAGCAGTACTTC.

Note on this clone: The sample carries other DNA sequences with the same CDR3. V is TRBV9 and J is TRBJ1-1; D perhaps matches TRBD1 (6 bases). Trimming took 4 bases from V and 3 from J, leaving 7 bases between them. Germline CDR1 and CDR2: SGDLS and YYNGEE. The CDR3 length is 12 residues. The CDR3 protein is CASSPGDTEAFF. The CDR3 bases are TGTGCCAGCAGCCCAGGGGACACTGAAGCTTTCTTT.

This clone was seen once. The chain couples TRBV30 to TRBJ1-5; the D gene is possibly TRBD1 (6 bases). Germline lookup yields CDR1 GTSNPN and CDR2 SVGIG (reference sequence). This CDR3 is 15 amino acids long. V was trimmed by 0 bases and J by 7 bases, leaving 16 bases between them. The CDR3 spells CAWSVSGHLRQPQHF. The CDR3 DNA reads TGTGCCTGGAGTGTTTCGGGACATCTGAGACAGCCCCAGCATTTT.

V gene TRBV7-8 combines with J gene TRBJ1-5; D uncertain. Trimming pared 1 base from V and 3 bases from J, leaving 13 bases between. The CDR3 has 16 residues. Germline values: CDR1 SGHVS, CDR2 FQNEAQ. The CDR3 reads CASSLGVAGSNQPQHF. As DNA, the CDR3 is TGTGCCAGCAGCTTAGGGGTAGCGGGGTCCAATCAGCCCCAGCATTTT. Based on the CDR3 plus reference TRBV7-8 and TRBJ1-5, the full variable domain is GAGVSQSPRYKVAKRGQDVALRCDPISGHVSLFWYQQALGQGPEFLTYFQNEAQLDKSGLPSDRFFAERPEGSVSTLKIQRTQQEDSAVYLCASSLGVAGSNQPQHFGDGTRLSIL.

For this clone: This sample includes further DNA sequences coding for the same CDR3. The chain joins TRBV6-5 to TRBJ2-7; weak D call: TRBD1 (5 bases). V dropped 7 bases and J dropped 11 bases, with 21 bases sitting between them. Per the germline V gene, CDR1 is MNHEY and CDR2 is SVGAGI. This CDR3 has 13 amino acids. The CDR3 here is CASMEQGSNWEYF. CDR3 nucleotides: TGTGCCAGCATGGAGCAGGGATCGAATTGGGAGTACTTC.

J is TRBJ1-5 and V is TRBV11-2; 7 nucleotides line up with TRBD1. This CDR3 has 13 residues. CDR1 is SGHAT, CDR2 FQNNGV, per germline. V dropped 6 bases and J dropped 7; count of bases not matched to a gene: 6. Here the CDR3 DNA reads TGTGCCAGCAGTTCAAACAGGGGCCAGCCCCAGCATTTT. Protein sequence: CASSSNRGQPQHF. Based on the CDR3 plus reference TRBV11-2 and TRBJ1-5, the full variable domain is EAGVAQSPRYKIIEKRQSVAFWCNPISGHATLYWYQQILGQGPKLLIQFQNNGVVDDSQLPKDRFSAERLKGVDSTLKIQPAKLEDSAVYLCASSSNRGQPQHFGDGTRLSIL.

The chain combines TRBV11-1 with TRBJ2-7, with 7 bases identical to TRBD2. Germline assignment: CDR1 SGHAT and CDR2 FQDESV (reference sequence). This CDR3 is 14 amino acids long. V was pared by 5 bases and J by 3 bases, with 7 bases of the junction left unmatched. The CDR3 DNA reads TGTGCCAGCAGCAAAGGAACGGGGGGCTACGAGCAGTACTTC. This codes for CASSKGTGGYEQYF. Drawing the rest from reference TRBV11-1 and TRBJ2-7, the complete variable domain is EAEVAQSPRYKITEKSQAVAFWCDPISGHATLYWYRQILGQGPELLVQFQDESVVDDSQLPKDRFSAERLKGVDSTLKIQPAELGDSAMYLCASSKGTGGYEQYFGPGTRLTVT.

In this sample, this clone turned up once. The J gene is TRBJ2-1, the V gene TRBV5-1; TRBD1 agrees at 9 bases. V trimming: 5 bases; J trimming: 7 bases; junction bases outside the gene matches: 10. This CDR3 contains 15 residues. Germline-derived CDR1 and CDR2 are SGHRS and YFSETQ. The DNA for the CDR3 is TGCGCCAGCAGTGCTATACAGGGGGCGCGTAATGAGCAGTTCTTC. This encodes CASSAIQGARNEQFF. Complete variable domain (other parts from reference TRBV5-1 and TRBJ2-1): KAGVTQTPRYLIKTRGQQVTLSCSPISGHRSVSWYQQTPGQGLQFLFEYFSETQRNKGNFPGRFSGRQFSNSRSEMNVSTLELGDSALYLCASSAIQGARNEQFFGPGTRLTVL.

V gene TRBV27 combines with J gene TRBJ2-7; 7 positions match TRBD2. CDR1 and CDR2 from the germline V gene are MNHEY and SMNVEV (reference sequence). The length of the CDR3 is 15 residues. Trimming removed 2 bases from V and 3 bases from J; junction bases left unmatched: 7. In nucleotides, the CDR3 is TGTGCCAGCAGTTTAAGGAGCGGGACCCTCTACGAGCAGTACTTC. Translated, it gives CASSLRSGTLYEQYF.